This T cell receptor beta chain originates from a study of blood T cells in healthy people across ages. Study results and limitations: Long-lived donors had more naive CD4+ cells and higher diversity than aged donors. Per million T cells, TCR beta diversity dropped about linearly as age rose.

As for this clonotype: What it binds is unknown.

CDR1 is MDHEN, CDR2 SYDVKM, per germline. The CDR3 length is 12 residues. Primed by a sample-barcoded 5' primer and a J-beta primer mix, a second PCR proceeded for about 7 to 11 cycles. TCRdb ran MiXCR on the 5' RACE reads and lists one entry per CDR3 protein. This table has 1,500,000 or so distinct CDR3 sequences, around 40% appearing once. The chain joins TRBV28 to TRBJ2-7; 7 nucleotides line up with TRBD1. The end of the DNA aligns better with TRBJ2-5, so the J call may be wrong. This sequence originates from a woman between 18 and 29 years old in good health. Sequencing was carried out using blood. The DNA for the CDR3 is TGTGCCAGCCAGACAGGGCCGGGGACCCAGTACTTC. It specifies CASQTGPGTQYF.